The 6 T cell receptor beta chains reported below all come from one sample, sequenced in a study of shared clonotypes between healthy human individuals. Assay used: immunoSEQ multiplex PCR; TCRdb lists only in-frame clones, some missing. The profile covers roughly 490,000 clones, with less than 80% appearing a single time and about an eighth taken by the ten largest. The sequencing sample was made of PBMCs. Receptor source: a woman in her 40s in good health. Some clones in this sample may be carry-over from other donors' samples.

The V call is TRBV7-2, the J call TRBJ2-4, with D tentatively TRBD2 (6 bases). This CDR3 is 16 amino acids long. Trimming pared 4 bases from V and 5 bases from J, leaving 18 bases between. Germline V gene sequence: CDR1 SGHTA, CDR2 FQGNSA. The CDR3 protein is CASSSSTGTRENIQYF. CDR3 bases: TGTGCCAGCAGCTCCTCAACCGGGACTCGGGAAAACATTCAGTACTTC.

The rearrangement links TRBV2 to TRBJ1-1; D is unclear. The CDR3 consists of 10 residues. In germline, CDR1 is SNHLY, CDR2 FYNNEI. V was shortened by 1 base and J by 10 bases, with 4 bases between the two germline ends. The CDR3 loop reads CASSEGSAFF. The DNA for the CDR3 is TGTGCCAGCAGTGAAGGTTCAGCTTTCTTT.

This clone appeared once. This rearrangement joins TRBV19 to TRBJ2-3; D gene ambiguous. CDR3 size: 13 residues. In germline, CDR1 is LNHDA, CDR2 SQIVND (reference sequence). V was clipped by 6 bases and J by 0 bases, with 7 bases between them. Here the CDR3 reads CASRGPSTDTQYF. CDR3 coding DNA: TGTGCCAGTAGGGGCCCAAGCACAGATACGCAGTATTTT. Drawing the rest from reference TRBV19 and TRBJ2-3, the complete variable domain is DGGITQSPKYLFRKEGQNVTLSCEQNLNHDAMYWYRQDPGQGLRLIYYSQIVNDFQKGDIAEGYSVSREKKESFPLTVTSAQKNPTAFYLCASRGPSTDTQYFGPGTRLTVL.

This chain uses TRBV30 with TRBJ2-3, with 13 bases that match TRBD2. CDR3 length: 16 residues. CDR1 is GTSNPN, CDR2 SVGIG, per germline (reference sequence). With V trimmed by 5 bases and J by 3 bases, 8 bases remained unmatched. This chain's CDR3 is CAWGGTSGTVTDTQYF. CDR3 DNA: TGTGCCTGGGGAGGGACTAGCGGGACGGTGACAGATACGCAGTATTTT. The variable domain in full, completed from reference TRBV30 and TRBJ2-3, reads SQTIHQWPATLVQPVGSPLSLECTVEGTSNPNLYWYRQAAGRGLQLLFYSVGIGQISSEVPQNLSASRPQDRQFILSSKKLLLSDSGFYLCAWGGTSGTVTDTQYFGPGTRLTVL.

V and J are TRBV7-6 and TRBJ2-2; TRBD2 agrees at 14 bases. CDR3 length: 16 residues. The V gene end was trimmed by 5 bases and the J gene end by 5 bases; junction bases not matched to a gene: 4. The germline V gene encodes CDR1 SGHVS and CDR2 FNYEAQ. The CDR3 here is CASSLRLAGGTGELFF. As DNA, the CDR3 is TGTGCCAGCAGCCTAAGACTAGCGGGAGGGACCGGGGAGCTGTTTTTT.

A remark on this clone: This may stem from a read error, because a much larger clone lies one nucleotide away. The chain employs TRBV30 and TRBJ2-5, with 7 bases aligning to TRBD2. This CDR3 region has 16 residues. V shed 3 bases and J 3 bases; nucleotides not matched to a gene: 13. Per the germline V gene, CDR1 is GTSNPN and CDR2 is SVGIG (reference sequence). In DNA form, the CDR3 reads TGTGCCTGGAGGACGGTTCGCCTAGCGGCCAAAGAGACCCAGTACTTC. Translation: CAWRTVRLAAKETQYF.